This entry is about one TCR beta chain. The entry originates in a study of cytomegalovirus exposure and HLA in healthy donors. PCR amplification relied on 60 Vbeta primers (plus 13 Jbeta primers). The method was immunoSEQ multiplex PCR; TCRdb's version includes in-frame clones alone and lacks a portion of them. The sample lists 110,000 or so clones, about 8% occurring once. The CDR3 spans 15 residues. Germline-derived CDR1 and CDR2 are MDHEN and SYDVKM. The V segment lost 6 bases and the J segment 9 bases; nucleotides outside the gene matches: 6. Though probably carrying unrecorded immune exposures, donors were nominally healthy at sampling.

Specimen: PBMCs. This sequence joins TRBV28 and TRBJ1-6; 12 positions agree with TRBD1. The sequence was obtained from a middle-aged woman in good health and CMV-seropositive. CDR3 in DNA: TGTGCCAGCAGCCAGGGGGACAGGGGGCCTTCACCCCTCCACTTT. Protein sequence: CASSQGDRGPSPLHF. Filled out from reference TRBV28 and TRBJ1-6, the complete variable domain reads DVKVTQSSRYLVKRTGEKVFLECVQDMDHENMFWYRQDPGLGLRLIYFSYDVKMKEKGDIPEGYSVSREKKERFSLILESASTNQTSMYLCASSQGDRGPSPLHFGNGTRLTVT.